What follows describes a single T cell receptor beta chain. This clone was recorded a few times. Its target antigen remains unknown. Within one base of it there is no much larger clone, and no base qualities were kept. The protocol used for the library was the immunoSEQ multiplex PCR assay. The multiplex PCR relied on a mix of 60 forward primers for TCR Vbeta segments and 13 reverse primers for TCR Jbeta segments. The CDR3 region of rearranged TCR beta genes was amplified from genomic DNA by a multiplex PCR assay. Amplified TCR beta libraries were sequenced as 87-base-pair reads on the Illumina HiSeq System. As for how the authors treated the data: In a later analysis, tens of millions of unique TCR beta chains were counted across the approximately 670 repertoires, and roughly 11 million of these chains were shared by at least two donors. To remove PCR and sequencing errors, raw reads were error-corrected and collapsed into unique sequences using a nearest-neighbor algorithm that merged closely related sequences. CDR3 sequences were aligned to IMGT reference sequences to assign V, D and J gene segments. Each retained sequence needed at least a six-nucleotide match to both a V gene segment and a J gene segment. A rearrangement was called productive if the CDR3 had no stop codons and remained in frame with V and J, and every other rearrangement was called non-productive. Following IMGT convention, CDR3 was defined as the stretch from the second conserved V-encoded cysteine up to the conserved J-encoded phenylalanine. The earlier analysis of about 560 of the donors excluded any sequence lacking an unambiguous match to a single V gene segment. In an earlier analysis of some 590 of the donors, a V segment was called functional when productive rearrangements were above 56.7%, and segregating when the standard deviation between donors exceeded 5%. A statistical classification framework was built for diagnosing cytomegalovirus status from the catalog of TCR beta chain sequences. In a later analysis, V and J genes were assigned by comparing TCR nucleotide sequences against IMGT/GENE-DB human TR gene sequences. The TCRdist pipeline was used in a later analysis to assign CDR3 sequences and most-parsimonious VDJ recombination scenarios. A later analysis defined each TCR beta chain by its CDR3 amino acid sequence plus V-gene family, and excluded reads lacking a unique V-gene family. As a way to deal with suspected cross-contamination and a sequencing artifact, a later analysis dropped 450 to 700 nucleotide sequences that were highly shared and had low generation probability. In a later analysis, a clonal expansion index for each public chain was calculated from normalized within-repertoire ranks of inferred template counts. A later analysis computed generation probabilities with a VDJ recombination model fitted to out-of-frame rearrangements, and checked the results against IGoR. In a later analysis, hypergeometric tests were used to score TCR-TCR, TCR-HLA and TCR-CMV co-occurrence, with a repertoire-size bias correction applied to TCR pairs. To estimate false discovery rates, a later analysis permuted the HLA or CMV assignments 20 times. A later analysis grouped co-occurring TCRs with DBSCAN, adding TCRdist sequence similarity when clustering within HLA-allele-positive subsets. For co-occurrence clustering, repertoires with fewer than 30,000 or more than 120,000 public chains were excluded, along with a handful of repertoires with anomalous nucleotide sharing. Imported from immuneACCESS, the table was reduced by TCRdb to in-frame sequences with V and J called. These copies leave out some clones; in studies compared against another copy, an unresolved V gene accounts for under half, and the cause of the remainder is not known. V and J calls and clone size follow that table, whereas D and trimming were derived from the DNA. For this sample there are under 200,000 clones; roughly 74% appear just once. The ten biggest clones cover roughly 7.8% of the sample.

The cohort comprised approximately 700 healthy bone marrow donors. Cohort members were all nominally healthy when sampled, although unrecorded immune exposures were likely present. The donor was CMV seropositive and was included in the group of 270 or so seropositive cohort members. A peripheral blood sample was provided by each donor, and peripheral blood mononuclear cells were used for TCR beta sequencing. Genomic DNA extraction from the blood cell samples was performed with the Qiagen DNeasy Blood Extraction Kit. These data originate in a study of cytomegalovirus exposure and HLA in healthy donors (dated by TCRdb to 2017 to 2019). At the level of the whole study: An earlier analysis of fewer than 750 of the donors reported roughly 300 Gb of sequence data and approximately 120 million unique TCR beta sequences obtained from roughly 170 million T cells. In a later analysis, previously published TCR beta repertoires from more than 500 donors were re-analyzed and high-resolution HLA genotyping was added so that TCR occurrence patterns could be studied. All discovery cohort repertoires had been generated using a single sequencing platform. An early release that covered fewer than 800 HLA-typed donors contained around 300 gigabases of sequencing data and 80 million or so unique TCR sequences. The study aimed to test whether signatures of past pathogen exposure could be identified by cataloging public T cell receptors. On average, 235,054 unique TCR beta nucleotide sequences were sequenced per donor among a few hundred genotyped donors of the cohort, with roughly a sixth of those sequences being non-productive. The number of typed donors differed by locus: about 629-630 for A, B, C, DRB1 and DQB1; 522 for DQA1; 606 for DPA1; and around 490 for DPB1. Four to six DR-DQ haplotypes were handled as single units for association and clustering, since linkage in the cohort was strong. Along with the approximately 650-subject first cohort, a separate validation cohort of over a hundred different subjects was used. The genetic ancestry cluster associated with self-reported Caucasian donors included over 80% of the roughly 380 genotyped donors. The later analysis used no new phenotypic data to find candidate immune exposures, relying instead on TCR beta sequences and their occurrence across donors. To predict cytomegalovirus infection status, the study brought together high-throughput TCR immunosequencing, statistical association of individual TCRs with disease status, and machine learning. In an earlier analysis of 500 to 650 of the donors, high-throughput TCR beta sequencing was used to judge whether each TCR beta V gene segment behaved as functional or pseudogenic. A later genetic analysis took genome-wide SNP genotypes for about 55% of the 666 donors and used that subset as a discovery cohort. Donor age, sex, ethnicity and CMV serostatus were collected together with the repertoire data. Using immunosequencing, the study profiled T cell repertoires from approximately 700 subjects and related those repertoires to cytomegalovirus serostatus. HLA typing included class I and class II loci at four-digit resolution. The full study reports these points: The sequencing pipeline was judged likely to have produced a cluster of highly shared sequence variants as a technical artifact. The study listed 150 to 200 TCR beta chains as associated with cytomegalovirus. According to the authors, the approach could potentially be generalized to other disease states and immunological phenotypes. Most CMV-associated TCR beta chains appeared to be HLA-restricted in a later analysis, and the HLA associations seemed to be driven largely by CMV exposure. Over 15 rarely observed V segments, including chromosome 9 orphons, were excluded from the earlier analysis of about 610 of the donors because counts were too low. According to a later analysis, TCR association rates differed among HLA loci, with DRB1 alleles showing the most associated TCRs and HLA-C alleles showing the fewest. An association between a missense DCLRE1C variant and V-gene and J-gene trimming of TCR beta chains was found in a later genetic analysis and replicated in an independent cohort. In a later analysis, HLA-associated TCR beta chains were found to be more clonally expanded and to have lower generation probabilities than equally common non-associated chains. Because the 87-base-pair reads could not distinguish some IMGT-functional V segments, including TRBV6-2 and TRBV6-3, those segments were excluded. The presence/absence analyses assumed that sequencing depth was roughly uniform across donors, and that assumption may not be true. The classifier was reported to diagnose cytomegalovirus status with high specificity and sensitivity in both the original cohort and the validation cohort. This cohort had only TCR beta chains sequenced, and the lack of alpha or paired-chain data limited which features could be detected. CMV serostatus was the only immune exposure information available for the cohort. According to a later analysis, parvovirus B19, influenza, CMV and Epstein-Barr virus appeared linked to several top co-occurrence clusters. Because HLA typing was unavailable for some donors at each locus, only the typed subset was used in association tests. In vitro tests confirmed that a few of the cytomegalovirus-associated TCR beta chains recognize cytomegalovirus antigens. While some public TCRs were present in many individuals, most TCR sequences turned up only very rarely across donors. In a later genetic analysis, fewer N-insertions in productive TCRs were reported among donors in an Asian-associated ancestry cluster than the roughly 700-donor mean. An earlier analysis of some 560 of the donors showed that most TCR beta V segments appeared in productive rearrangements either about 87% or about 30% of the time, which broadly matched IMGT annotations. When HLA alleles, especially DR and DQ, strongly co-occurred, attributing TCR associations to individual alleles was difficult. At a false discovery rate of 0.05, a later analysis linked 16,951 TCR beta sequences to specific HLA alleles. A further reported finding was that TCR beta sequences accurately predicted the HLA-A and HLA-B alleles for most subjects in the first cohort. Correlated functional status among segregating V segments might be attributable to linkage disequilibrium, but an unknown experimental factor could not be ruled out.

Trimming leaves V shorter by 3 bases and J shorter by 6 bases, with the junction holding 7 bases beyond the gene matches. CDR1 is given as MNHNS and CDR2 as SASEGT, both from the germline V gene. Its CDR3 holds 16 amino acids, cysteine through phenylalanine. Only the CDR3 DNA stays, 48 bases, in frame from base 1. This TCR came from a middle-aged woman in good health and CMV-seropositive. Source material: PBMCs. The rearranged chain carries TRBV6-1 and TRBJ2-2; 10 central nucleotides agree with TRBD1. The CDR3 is CASSEPTGGVSGELFF. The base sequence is TGTGCCAGCAGTGAGCCGACAGGGGGCGTCTCCGGGGAGCTGTTTTTT.